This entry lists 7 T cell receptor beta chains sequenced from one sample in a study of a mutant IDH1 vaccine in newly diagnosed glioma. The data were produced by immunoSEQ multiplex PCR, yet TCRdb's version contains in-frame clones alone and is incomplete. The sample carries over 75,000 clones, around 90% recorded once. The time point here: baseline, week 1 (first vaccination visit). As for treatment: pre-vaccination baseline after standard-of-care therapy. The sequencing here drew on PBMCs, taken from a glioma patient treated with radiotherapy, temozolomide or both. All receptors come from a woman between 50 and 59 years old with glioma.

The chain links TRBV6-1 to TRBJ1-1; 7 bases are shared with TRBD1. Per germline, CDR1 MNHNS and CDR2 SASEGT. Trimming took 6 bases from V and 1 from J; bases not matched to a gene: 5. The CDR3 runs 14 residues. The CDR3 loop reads CASRRWTGNTEAFF. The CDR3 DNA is TGTGCCAGCAGACGCTGGACAGGGAACACTGAAGCTTTCTTT.

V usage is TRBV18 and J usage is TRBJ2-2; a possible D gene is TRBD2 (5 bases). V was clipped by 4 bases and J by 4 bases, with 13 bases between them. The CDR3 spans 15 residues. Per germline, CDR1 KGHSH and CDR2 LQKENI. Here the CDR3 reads CASSRLRGPTGELFF. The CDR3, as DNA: TGTGCCAGCTCACGGCTCCGGGGTCCCACCGGGGAGCTGTTTTTT.

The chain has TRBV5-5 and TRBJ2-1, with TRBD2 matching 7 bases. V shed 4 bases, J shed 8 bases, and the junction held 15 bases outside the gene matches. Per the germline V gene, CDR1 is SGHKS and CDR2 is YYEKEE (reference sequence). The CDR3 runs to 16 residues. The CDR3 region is CASSPHRLAGADEQFF. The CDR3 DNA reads TGTGCCAGCAGCCCGCATAGACTAGCAGGAGCGGATGAGCAGTTCTTC.

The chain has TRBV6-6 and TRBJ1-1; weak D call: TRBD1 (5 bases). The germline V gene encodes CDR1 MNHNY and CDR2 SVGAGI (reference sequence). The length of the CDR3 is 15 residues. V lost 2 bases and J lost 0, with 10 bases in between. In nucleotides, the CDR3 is TGTGCCAGCAGTTACATGGGGCCTCTGAACACTGAAGCTTTCTTT. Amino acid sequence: CASSYMGPLNTEAFF.

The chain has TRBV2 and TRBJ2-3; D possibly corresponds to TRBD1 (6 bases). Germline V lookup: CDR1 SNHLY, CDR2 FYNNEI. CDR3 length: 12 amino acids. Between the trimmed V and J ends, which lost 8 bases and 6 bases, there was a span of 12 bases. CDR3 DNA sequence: TGTGCCAGCGAAGGGGGAGCGGATACGCAGTATTTT. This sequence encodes CASEGGADTQYF.

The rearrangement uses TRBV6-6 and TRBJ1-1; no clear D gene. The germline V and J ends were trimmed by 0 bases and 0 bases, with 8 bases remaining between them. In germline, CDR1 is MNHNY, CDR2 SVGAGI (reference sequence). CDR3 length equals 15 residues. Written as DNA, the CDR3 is TGTGCCAGCAGTTACTCGCCCCAGGTGAACACTGAAGCTTTCTTT. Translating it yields CASSYSPQVNTEAFF.

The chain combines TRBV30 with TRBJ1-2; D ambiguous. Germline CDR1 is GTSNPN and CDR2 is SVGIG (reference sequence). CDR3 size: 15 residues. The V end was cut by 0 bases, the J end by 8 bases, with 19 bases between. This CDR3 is CAWSVPWTRPGGYTF. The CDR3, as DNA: TGTGCCTGGAGTGTCCCCTGGACTCGTCCGGGGGGCTACACCTTC.